The clone carrying this T cell receptor (beta chain) came up a few times. The entry originates in a study of T-cell reconstitution after alpha-beta-depleted transplantation in children. The library targeted TCRbeta and was prepared with unique molecular identifiers. TCRdb re-analysed the PCR reads in MiXCR, keeping a single row per CDR3 protein. Of about 640,000 distinct CDR3 sequences listed, 15% to 20% are singletons. The CDR3 sequence is 15 residues long. Germline V gives CDR1 SGHTA, CDR2 FQGTGA. Trimming pared 2 bases from V and 5 bases from J, leaving 14 bases between. This chain connects TRBV7-3 to TRBJ2-3; D possibly corresponds to TRBD2 (7 bases). The sample was PBMCs from the stem cell graft donor, taken from the stem cell graft. The receptor was isolated from a human donor who donated a stem cell graft to a child with acute myeloid leukemia. CDR3 nucleotides: TGTGCCAGCAGCTTAGCCGGGGGGCACCAAGATACGCAGTATTTT. It codes for CASSLAGGHQDTQYF.